The sequence of this T cell receptor beta chain was determined in a study of cytomegalovirus exposure and HLA in healthy donors. The study, taken as a whole, reports: Most TCR sequences proved rare, with some public TCRs found in many donors.

About this clone: Its antigen is not known.

At the time of sampling, donors were nominally healthy, though unrecorded immune exposures were likely. PCR employed 60 Vbeta and 13 Jbeta primers. Method: immunoSEQ multiplex PCR; TCRdb's copy keeps in-frame clones and lacks some. Seen here are 150,000 to 200,000 clones, roughly four fifths observed once, and the top ten hold roughly 4.5%. V was pared by 6 bases and J by 1 base, with 11 bases of the junction left unmatched. This CDR3 is 15 amino acids long. Germline V gives CDR1 SQVTM, CDR2 ANQGSEA. This receptor was taken from a man aged 50 to 60 in good health and CMV-seropositive. Sequencing was performed on PBMCs. The chain couples TRBV29-1 to TRBJ1-1; 7 bases are a match to TRBD1. In nucleotides, the CDR3 is TGCAGCGTGGACTATCTAGGGGGCGGGAACACTGAAGCTTTCTTT. Protein product: CSVDYLGGGNTEAFF. The whole variable domain, filled in from reference TRBV29-1 and TRBJ1-1, reads SAVISQKPSRDICQRGTSLTIQCQVDSQVTMMFWYRQQPGQSLTLIATANQGSEATYESGFVIDKFPISRPNLTFSTLTVSNMSPEDSSIYLCSVDYLGGGNTEAFFGQGTRLTVV.